The T cell receptor (beta chain) described here comes from a study of response to subunit inactivated influenza vaccine (dated by TCRdb to 2017 to 2018). About the investigation overall: To follow how T cells responded to a trivalent subunit inactivated influenza vaccine, the researchers relied on deep quantitative profiling of the T cell receptor repertoire.

This clonotype was counted many times. This receptor's antigen is unknown. The sample holds no much larger clone one base away, and base qualities are not on file. The library relied on RT-PCR. The sequencer listed for this sample is Illumina HiSeq 2500. TCRdb trimmed the raw reads at Q25, called clones with MiXCR and kept productive beta chains. Rows matching on CDR3 protein sequence are summarized as one entry with the most common DNA and genes. This sample holds around 570,000 distinct CDR3 sequences; less than 10% were observed only once. Of the sample, 13% falls within the top ten clones. Taken from the germline V gene (reference sequence), the CDR1 and CDR2 loops are DFQATT and SNEGSKA. From cysteine to phenylalanine, the CDR3 is 11 amino acids long. Only the CDR3 part of the read is kept: 33 bases, read in frame from the first base. V is pared back by 6 bases and J by 1 base, with 6 bases lying between the germline termini.

What the study reported, not specific to this receptor: It was suggested by the authors that each seasonal influenza vaccination may recruit only a limited number of new T cells.

The V and J genes are TRBV20-1 and TRBJ1-1, with the D gene not clear enough to name. The source is a man between 50 and 75 years old who received an inactivated influenza vaccine. Donor details come from another sample of the same person, matched by shared clones. This material consisted of PBMCs from blood, taken less than 30 months after vaccination. The DNA sequence follows: TGCAGTGCCCCTAGGAACACTGAAGCTTTCTTT. This is translated as CSAPRNTEAFF.